The clone carrying this T cell receptor beta chain was picked up a small number of times. Its antigen is undetermined. This sample is part of a study of T-cell reconstitution after alpha-beta-depleted transplantation in children. Library preparation (for TCRbeta) was performed with unique molecular identifiers. From the PCR reads, TCRdb called clonotypes with MiXCR, one entry per CDR3 protein. The data hold a few hundred thousand distinct CDR3 sequences, with 10% to 15% observed a single time. The CDR3 totals 17 residues. V was pared by 1 base and J by 4 bases, with 10 bases of the junction left unmatched. Per the germline V gene, CDR1 is MDHEN and CDR2 is SYDVKM. Study outcomes and limitations: Reportedly, only several hundred clones from non-depleted graft cells drove alpha-beta T-cell counts at about two months. The study traced high day-60 TCRbeta diversity in some patients to surviving recipient T cells and thymic progenitors. Newly made T cells mostly supplied T-cell counts and diversity one year after transplant.

The receptor's source is a male patient between 10 and 17 years old who had a stem cell transplant for acute myeloid leukemia, so the T cells may come from the graft donor. V gene TRBV28 combines with J gene TRBJ2-5; 9 positions match TRBD2. The source was PBMCs, mostly from graft donor cells, collected 360 days after TCRalphabeta/CD19-depleted stem cell transplant. The chain's CDR3 is CASSLSAFLAGAETQYF. The CDR3, as DNA: TGTGCCAGCAGTTTATCTGCTTTCTTAGCGGGAGCAGAGACCCAGTACTTC.